Below are 27 T cell receptor beta chains sequenced from a single sample in a study of cytomegalovirus exposure and HLA in healthy donors. PCR used 60 Vbeta primers and 13 Jbeta primers. Only in-frame clones appear in the TCRdb table, and some are missing; sequencing was by immunoSEQ multiplex PCR. This repertoire shows some 110,000 clones, around 78% found once; its top ten account for more than 1.5%. The sequencing input was PBMCs. These receptors came from a man aged 50 or older in good health and CMV-seronegative.

The V and J genes are TRBV30 and TRBJ1-1; D possibly corresponds to TRBD1 (6 bases). The CDR3 has 11 residues. The germline CDR1 and CDR2 sequences are GTSNPN and SVGIG (reference sequence). Trimming took 1 base from V and 8 from J, leaving 8 bases between them. This CDR3 is CAWSAGQEAFF. CDR3 DNA sequence: TGTGCCTGGAGTGCCGGACAGGAAGCTTTCTTT.

The chain links TRBV5-1 to TRBJ1-2; D might be TRBD1 (6 bases). Per germline, CDR1 SGHRS and CDR2 YFSETQ. The CDR3 has 14 residues. Trimming took off 1 base at V and 4 bases at J, with 11 bases between the two ends. The CDR3, as DNA: TGCGCCAGCAGCTTGCAACAGGGCGGCTATGGCTACACCTTC. It yields the protein CASSLQQGGYGYTF.

The gene calls are TRBV2 and TRBJ2-7; a weak D match, TRBD1 (6 bases). With 2 bases removed from V and 3 bases from J, the gap between germline ends came to 14 bases. Germline-derived CDR1 and CDR2 are SNHLY and FYNNEI. The length of the CDR3 is 15 residues. CDR3 region: CASSERYRDLYEQYF. DNA for the CDR3: TGTGCCAGCAGTGAAAGGTACAGGGACCTCTACGAGCAGTACTTC.

The chain uses TRBV11-2 and TRBJ2-7; TRBD1 matches 10 bases. Unmatched junction bases numbered 7, after V lost 1 base and J lost 7 bases. Germline CDR1 is SGHAT and CDR2 is FQNNGV. This CDR3 contains 15 residues. The CDR3 nucleotides are TGTGCCAGCAGCTTAGTTGGGACAGGGGTTAAGGAGCAGTACTTC. This sequence encodes CASSLVGTGVKEQYF.

CDR3 amino acids: CASSHGTGGGKAMGYTF. The CDR3 nucleotides read TGTGCCAGCAGCCACGGGACAGGGGGCGGCAAGGCTATGGGCTACACCTTC. This chain connects TRBV13 to TRBJ1-2; 12 bases fit TRBD1. J was trimmed by 8 bases and V by 5 bases; bases with no gene match: 15. Germline CDR1 is PRHDT and CDR2 is FYEKMQ (reference sequence). The CDR3 is 17 residues long.

A remark on this clone: The same CDR3 can be traced to other DNA sequences in this sample. The CDR3 loop reads CASESIGGPSSYNEQFF. The CDR3 DNA is TGCGCCAGCGAATCGATTGGTGGGCCGAGCTCCTACAATGAGCAGTTCTTC. V usage is TRBV5-1 and J usage is TRBJ2-1; D unclear. V lost 7 bases to trimming and J lost 0 bases, with 20 bases between them. The CDR3 runs to 17 residues. Germline V lookup: CDR1 SGHRS, CDR2 YFSETQ. The full variable domain, rest sourced from reference TRBV5-1 and TRBJ2-1, is KAGVTQTPRYLIKTRGQQVTLSCSPISGHRSVSWYQQTPGQGLQFLFEYFSETQRNKGNFPGRFSGRQFSNSRSEMNVSTLELGDSALYLCASESIGGPSSYNEQFFGPGTRLTVL.

As to this clone: At one end, the junction sequence differs from germline, possibly due to a read error. The chain links TRBV5-8 to TRBJ1-1; D may be TRBD1 (5 bases). The CDR3 runs to 15 residues. Germline lookup yields CDR1 SGHTS and CDR2 YDEGEE. The CDR3 reads CASSLRQGRSAEVFF. The DNA for the CDR3 is TGTGCCAGCAGCTTGAGGCAGGGAAGGTCCGCTGAAGTTTTCTTT. The whole variable domain, remainder taken from reference TRBV5-8 and TRBJ1-1, is EAGVTQSPTHLIKTRGQQATLRCSPISGHTSVYWYQQALGLGLQFLLWYDEGEERNRGNFPPRFSGRQFPNYSSELNVNALELEDSALYLCASSLRQGRSAEVFFGQGTRLTVV.

The chain combines TRBV18 with TRBJ2-1; 7 bases align to TRBD1. The V gene's germline CDR1 is KGHSH and CDR2 LQKENI. The J segment lost 5 bases and the V segment lost 2 bases, leaving 3 bases of the junction unmatched. This CDR3 contains 14 residues. The DNA for the CDR3 is TGTGCCAGCTCACCAGACAGGGACCACAATGAGCAGTTCTTC. Amino acid sequence: CASSPDRDHNEQFF.

The V call is TRBV14, the J call TRBJ2-1, with 14 nucleotides matching TRBD2. This CDR3 has 15 residues. Unmatched junction bases numbered 6, after V lost 0 bases and J lost 14 bases. Germline V CDR1 and CDR2: SGHDN, FVKESK. The CDR3 DNA reads as TGTGCCAGCAGCCAAGAGGGACTAGCGGGGGAACGGAAGTTCTTC. This translates into CASSQEGLAGERKFF.

This chain uses TRBV6-5 with TRBJ2-4; 8 nucleotides agree with TRBD1. Trimming at V came to 0 bases and at J to 1 base, leaving 2 bases not matched to a gene. There are 16 residues in the CDR3. Germline V gives CDR1 MNHEY, CDR2 SVGAGI. The CDR3 region has the DNA TGTGCCAGCAGTTACTCCCAGGGGGCGGCCAAAAACATTCAGTACTTC. This gives the protein CASSYSQGAAKNIQYF.

The rearrangement links TRBV6-5 to TRBJ2-7; the match to TRBD2 covers 9 bases. Trimming cost V 6 bases and J 7 bases; bases outside gene matches: 4. Germline lookup yields CDR1 MNHEY and CDR2 SVGAGI. CDR3 size: 12 residues. CDR3 coding DNA: TGTGCCAGCAGCCGACTAGCGGAGGAGCAGTACTTC. Amino acid sequence: CASSRLAEEQYF.

V and J are TRBV9 and TRBJ2-2; TRBD1 matches at 9 bases. Germline assignment: CDR1 SGDLS and CDR2 YYNGEE. This CDR3 is built from 18 residues. J lost 6 bases, V lost 0 bases, and 12 bases had no gene match. The CDR3 nucleotides are TGTGCCAGCAGCGTAGGCACAGGGGGCGCCGAAAGGGCCGGGGAGCTGTTTTTT. It specifies CASSVGTGGAERAGELFF.

This chain uses TRBV7-9 with TRBJ1-6; D remains ambiguous. This CDR3 is 13 amino acids long. The germline V gene has CDR1 SEHNR and CDR2 FQNEAQ (reference sequence). V was cut by 3 bases and J by 7 bases, with 7 bases left in between. The CDR3 DNA reads TGTGCCAGCAGCTTTAACTCCAATTCACCCCTCCACTTT. Protein: CASSFNSNSPLHF.

This clone came up a few times. This rearrangement joins TRBV5-1 to TRBJ2-1, with 9 bases aligning to TRBD2. The CDR3 is 15 amino acids. The J segment lost 4 bases and the V segment lost 6 bases, leaving 8 bases of the junction unmatched. Germline V gene data show CDR1 as SGHRS and CDR2 as YFSETQ. CDR3 sequence: CASTLAGDSYNEQFF. The CDR3 coding sequence is TGCGCCAGCACCTTAGCGGGGGACTCATACAATGAGCAGTTCTTC.

The chain recombines TRBV6-5 with TRBJ2-3; TRBD1 aligns across 12 bases. Germline loops: CDR1 MNHEY, CDR2 SVGAGI. CDR3 size: 15 residues. V lost 6 bases, J lost 7 bases, and 8 bases stayed unmatched. The CDR3 loop reads CASSPGTGGLNTQYF. The CDR3, as DNA: TGTGCCAGCAGCCCCGGGACAGGGGGCCTAAATACGCAGTATTTT.

The chain uses TRBV7-2 and TRBJ2-1, with D maybe TRBD2 (5 bases). Germline lookup yields CDR1 SGHTA and CDR2 FQGNSA. The CDR3 length is 13 residues. The germline V and J ends were trimmed by 1 base and 7 bases, with 8 bases remaining between them. The CDR3 DNA sequence: TGTGCCAGCAGCTTAGGCGGGTGGAATGAGCAGTTCTTC. It codes for CASSLGGWNEQFF.

CDR3 protein: CASSLAGGVFNNYGYTF. The CDR3 DNA is TGTGCCAGCAGCTTAGCTGGGGGCGTCTTCAATAACTATGGCTACACCTTC. The chain carries TRBV7-9 and TRBJ1-2; perhaps TRBD1 as D (6 bases). The CDR3 has 17 amino acids. Trimming shortened V by 0 bases and J by 1 base, and 15 bases separated the two germline ends. Germline CDR1 and CDR2: SEHNR and FQNEAQ (reference sequence).

V gene TRBV7-8 combines with J gene TRBJ1-2, with TRBD1 matching 12 bases. Germline CDR1 reads SGHVS; CDR2 reads FQNEAQ. CDR3 length: 18 amino acids. The ends lost 0 bases at V and 5 bases at J; junction bases unmatched: 10. Here the CDR3 DNA reads TGTGCCAGCAGCTTAGCCGGCTGGGACAGGGGGCCAGGGTATGGCTACACCTTC. Protein: CASSLAGWDRGPGYGYTF.

V gene TRBV4-2 combines with J gene TRBJ1-2; TRBD1 aligns across 9 bases. The CDR3 is 16 amino acids. The V gene end was trimmed by 0 bases and the J gene end by 1 base; junction bases not matched to a gene: 3. Germline loops: CDR1 LGHNA, CDR2 YNFKEQ. The CDR3 protein is CASSQDGDRDNYGYTF. The CDR3 DNA reads TGTGCCAGCAGCCAAGATGGGGACAGGGATAACTATGGCTACACCTTC.

This clone was counted only a few times. CDR3 loop: CASSLGMTGVGNQPQHF. DNA of the CDR3: TGTGCCAGCAGCTTGGGCATGACAGGGGTTGGTAATCAGCCCCAGCATTTT. The chain links TRBV5-5 to TRBJ1-5, with 8 bases aligning to TRBD1. Trimming cost V 0 bases and J 4 bases; bases outside gene matches: 9. The CDR3 has 17 amino acids. Germline values: CDR1 SGHKS, CDR2 YYEKEE (reference sequence).

The chain employs TRBV5-4 and TRBJ1-2; the D gene is possibly TRBD1 (5 bases). The V end lost 2 bases, the J end lost 3 bases, and 11 bases lay between the germline ends. This CDR3 spans 14 amino acids. Germline V gene sequence: CDR1 SGHNT, CDR2 YYREEE (reference sequence). CDR3 sequence (DNA): TGTGCCAGCAGCTTAAGGGGCCGTCACTATGGCTACACCTTC. Translation gives CASSLRGRHYGYTF.

The table lists this clone with a few counts. The chain is built from TRBV6-1 and TRBJ2-2; TRBD1 might be the D (6 bases). Germline V gene sequence: CDR1 MNHNS, CDR2 SASEGT. The CDR3 length is 14 residues. Trimming removed 4 bases at V and 3 bases at J, with 9 bases between. As DNA, the CDR3 is TGTGCCAGCAGTGGGGACACCCACACCGGGGAGCTGTTTTTT. This gives the protein CASSGDTHTGELFF.

The chain combines TRBV29-1 with TRBJ2-7; 7 bases are a match to TRBD1. Germline trimming cut 6 bases from V and 6 bases from J; bases unmatched to any gene: 11. This CDR3 has 13 residues. Germline V lookup: CDR1 SQVTM, CDR2 ANQGSEA. The CDR3 region is CSVSQGPTTEQYF. The DNA of the CDR3 is TGCAGCGTCTCACAGGGGCCCACGACCGAGCAGTACTTC.

This chain uses TRBV15 with TRBJ1-2; 10 bases align to TRBD1. The germline gives CDR1 LNHNV, CDR2 YYDKDF (reference sequence). The CDR3 length is 14 residues. Unmatched junction bases numbered 11, after V lost 8 bases and J lost 8 bases. The CDR3 nucleotides read TGTGCCACCCAGACAGGGGGCAAGTTAGGCGGCTACACCTTC. It codes for CATQTGGKLGGYTF.

The chain recombines TRBV5-4 with TRBJ2-1; 11 positions match TRBD2. With V trimmed by 0 bases and J by 4 bases, 6 bases remained unmatched. The CDR3 consists of 17 residues. Germline assignment: CDR1 SGHNT and CDR2 YYREEE (reference sequence). CDR3 region: CASSLGTSGGPYNEQFF. DNA of the CDR3: TGTGCCAGCAGCTTGGGAACTAGCGGGGGCCCTTACAATGAGCAGTTCTTC.

The chain carries TRBV5-1 and TRBJ2-7; D is possibly TRBD1 (5 bases). The CDR3 sequence is 14 residues long. Trimming took off 0 bases at V and 2 bases at J, with 9 bases between the two ends. Germline CDR1 reads SGHRS; CDR2 reads YFSETQ. CDR3 in amino acids: CASSLADSTYEQYF. The CDR3 coding sequence is TGCGCCAGCAGCTTGGCAGACAGTACCTACGAGCAGTACTTC.

The chain links TRBV11-3 to TRBJ2-2; TRBD2 aligns across 9 bases. V gave up 2 bases and J gave up 4 bases; unmatched junction bases: 11. CDR1 and CDR2 from the germline V gene are SGHNT and YENEEA. The CDR3 length is 18 residues. CDR3 protein: CASSLNGIATSGTGELFF. CDR3 DNA sequence: TGTGCCAGCAGCTTAAATGGGATTGCGACTAGCGGCACCGGGGAGCTGTTTTTT.